This TCR beta chain appears in the sequencing data of a study of T cell responses to AZD1222 COVID-19 vaccine (dated by TCRdb to the early 2020s). About the full investigation: A total of under 250 trial participants underwent TCR sequencing, of whom 207 had received two doses of AZD1222 and 26 had received two doses of the MenACWY control vaccine. Trial participants were enrolled by age into 18-55, 56-69 and 70-plus year subgroups, with roughly 150, 30 and 60 TCR-sequenced participants respectively.

The sample's time point label, in plain terms: about 28 days (+/-7) after the second vaccine dose. AZD1222 recipients with second doses at about 4 weeks or about 12 weeks were pooled, because spike-specific TCR depth and breadth did not differ between schedules. Vaccinee samples came from UK trials COV001 and COV002, including a single-blind randomized controlled phase 2/3 trial of AZD1222 (ChAdOx1 nCoV-19) in healthy adults. For TCRbeta chain sequencing, PBMC samples from trial participants were taken at day 0 and at day 28 after the second dose. The CDR3 regions of human TCRbeta chains were analyzed by immunosequencing. Processing in the source paper ran as follows. TCRs in the repertoires were matched against a reference library of SARS-CoV-2-specific TCRs that had been generated with the MIRA antigen-specificity platform. Breadth was defined as the fraction of unique TCRs that were SARS-CoV-2-associated. Depth was defined as the fraction of total T cells that were SARS-CoV-2-associated. Each spike-specific TCR was assigned to its reactive spike region and to a CD4 or CD8 class using the MIRA data. Log10-transformed breadth and depth values were compared by one-way ANOVA with Sidak's multiple comparisons tests. Not all clones reach the TCRdb copy of this immuneACCESS table, which keeps in-frame sequences only. Checked studies attribute under half of the gap to unresolved V genes and leave the rest unexplained. That table supplies the V and J calls and clone size; D and trimming were determined from the DNA. Recorded for this sample are about 140,000 clones; about 90% of them occurred a single time. In total, the top ten clones hold approximately 9% of the sample.

The germline V gene (reference sequence) provides CDR1 GTSNPN and CDR2 SVGIG. V lost 0 bases and J lost 10 bases; the stretch between them is 15 bases long. The CDR3 covers 13 residues, taking in both the cysteine and the phenylalanine. Solely the CDR3 DNA is kept, with 39 bases framed from the first base. The study at large found these results: After two AZD1222 doses, both the breadth and the depth of spike-specific TCRs were significantly higher than at day 0 and than in MenACWY recipients. The 56-69-year group was small, and its depth increase did not reach significance, likely because of low power. Only six AZD1222 recipients were SARS-CoV-2 seropositive at baseline, limiting conclusions about previously exposed vaccinees. The vaccine-associated CD4 TCRs covered the entire spike protein, and the dominant responses fell in regions 160-218 and 743-854. Participants were mostly white British, with more females than males. The authors suggested clonal diversity may have been underestimated. Because no day 14 peak-response samples were available, the repertoires could be characterized only after the peak T cell response. Reportedly, almost half of the unique spike-specific TCRs recognized epitopes lying outside the regions that are mutated in the B.1.351 and B.1.1.7 variants.

Regarding this clone: Its antigen specificity is not known. It has no much larger one-base neighbor in the sample; base qualities were not kept.

The rearrangement joined TRBV30 to TRBJ1-1; TRBD1 is a weak D gene call, 5 bases matching. The specimen was peripheral blood, collected 28 days after the second AZD1222 dose. The TCR was taken from an adult who received the AZD1222 COVID-19 vaccine. Read as DNA, the sequence is TGTGCCTGGAGTGTCACCCTGGGGGGTGCAGCTTTCTTT. Its amino acids are CAWSVTLGGAAFF.